This T cell receptor beta chain was obtained from a study of regulatory T cells in long-lasting Graves disease. Germline loops: CDR1 DFQATT, CDR2 SNEGSKA (reference sequence). CDR3 length: 17 amino acids. Trimming at V came to 3 bases and at J to 5 bases, leaving 17 bases not matched to a gene. This sample's time point: newly diagnosed GD, antithyroid drugs for less than 3 months. After RNA was extracted from PBMCs, the TCR library was made from it. General study points: Favoring TRBV28, TRBJ1-2 and TRBJ2-5 was a feature seen in persistent disease.

This clonotype has only a few counts. Its antigen is unknown. Libraries of TCR beta came from iRepertoire HTBI primers plus Arm-PCR of CDR3 regions. A single record per CDR3 protein comes from TCRdb applying MiXCR to the multiplex PCR reads. The repertoire holds 400,000 to 500,000 distinct CDR3 sequences, with roughly 15% as singletons. This same sample was also taken into another study, of T cells in Graves' hyperthyroidism and ophthalmopathy. That paper states: Primed by the HTBI set, a first-round RT-PCR was run on the TCR CDR3. Ophthalmopathy, which appeared later, was predicted by the model a median approximately six months before onset.

The chain uses TRBV20-1 and TRBJ2-7; TRBD1 agrees at 9 bases. The clonotype originates from a woman between 40 and 50 years old with Graves disease. Material: peripheral blood mononuclear cells (PBMCs), obtained at new diagnosis, from a patient treated with antithyroid drugs. The chain's CDR3 is CSASRGTGRFVGHEQYF. CDR3 nucleotides: TGCAGTGCTAGTCGGGGGACAGGGAGGTTCGTCGGTCACGAGCAGTACTTC.